This T cell receptor (beta chain) was found in a study of blood T cell repertoires in COVID-19. Ages ranged from roughly 18 to 100 years, with residence in about two dozen US areas. CDR3 size: 15 residues. Germline loops: CDR1 SGHTA, CDR2 FQGTGA. The V gene lost 9 bases and the J gene lost 6 bases, with 22 bases spanning the gap. Original handling: Reference gene primer amplification yielded estimated nucleated cell counts. Assay: immunoSEQ multiplex PCR; the TCRdb copy retains only in-frame clones and omits some. That table is the source of V, J and clone size, and D and trimming were worked out from the DNA. The sample yields 60,000 to 75,000 clones, about 75% seen once.

The sequence derives from a woman aged 55-70 years who had been exposed to COVID-19. V is TRBV7-3 and J is TRBJ2-3; maybe TRBD2 (6 bases). Sequenced sample: PBMCs or T cells enriched from blood (not recorded which). CDR3: CASSLFRSGGDTQYF. The CDR3, as DNA: TGTGCCAGTTCCCTTTTCCGTTCCGGGGGTGATACGCAGTATTTT.